These 26 T cell receptor beta chains came from one sample sequenced in a study of T cells in Graves' hyperthyroidism and ophthalmopathy (dated by TCRdb to between 2019 and 2020). Receptors were amplified or captured by multiplex PCR. The reads were generated on an Illumina HiSeq 2000. The TCR beta CDR3 regions were amplified from RNA transcripts. A first-round RT-PCR of the TCR CDR3 used the HTBI primer set with the Qiagen OneStep RT-PCR kit. In-frame beta chains were kept once TCRdb had trimmed the public reads at Q25 with fastp and called clones with MiXCR. Duplicate CDR3 protein sequences are folded into a single record with the most common DNA and genes. The sample table shows over 400,000 distinct CDR3 sequences, and roughly 14% are seen once. About 13% of the sample comes from the top ten. Material: blood. These receptor sequences come from a man aged 18-30 years with Graves' ophthalmopathy.

This clonotype was recorded many times. The chain uses TRBV11-2 and TRBJ2-1; possible D gene TRBD1, 5 bases. The V and J ends lost 3 bases and 7 bases respectively, with 16 bases between them. The CDR3 is made up of 15 amino acids. Germline V gene sequence: CDR1 SGHAT, CDR2 FQNNGV. CDR3 loop: CASSFNRPARNEQFF. The CDR3 DNA reads as TGTGCCAGCAGCTTTAACAGGCCTGCCCGAAATGAGCAGTTCTTC.

This clonotype was counted ten times or more. V and J are TRBV4-1 and TRBJ2-5; tentative D call: TRBD2 (6 bases). This CDR3 spans 15 amino acids. V lost 3 bases, J lost 3 bases, and 14 bases lay in between. In germline, CDR1 is MGHRA, CDR2 YSYEKL. CDR3 sequence: CASSHPQGGEETQYF. CDR3 DNA sequence: TGCGCCAGCAGCCACCCCCAGGGAGGTGAAGAGACCCAGTACTTC.

The rearrangement links TRBV20-1 to TRBJ1-4; the D is unclear. The CDR3 runs to 13 residues. The germline V and J ends were trimmed by 1 base and 5 bases, with 8 bases remaining between them. Germline-derived CDR1 and CDR2 are DFQATT and SNEGSKA (reference sequence). The CDR3 region has the DNA TGCAGTGCTAGAGGGTCCCGGAATGAAAAACTGTTTTTT. This codes for CSARGSRNEKLFF.

This clonotype was seen at least ten times. The CDR3 protein is CASSLGGLGQRLEAFF. The CDR3 DNA reads as TGTGCCAGCAGCCTCGGCGGCCTCGGACAGCGTCTTGAAGCTTTCTTT. The rearrangement uses TRBV13 and TRBJ1-1; the D gene is possibly TRBD1 (6 bases). This CDR3 spans 16 amino acids. V lost 5 bases and J lost 7, with 23 bases in between. Per germline, CDR1 PRHDT and CDR2 FYEKMQ (reference sequence).

The chain links TRBV9 to TRBJ2-7, with no clear D. CDR1 and CDR2 (germline): SGDLS, YYNGEE. V lost 5 bases and J lost 6, with 9 bases in between. This CDR3 has 11 amino acids. CDR3: CASRPNGEQYF. The CDR3 nucleotides read TGTGCCAGCAGGCCTAATGGCGAGCAGTACTTC.

The CDR3 DNA reads TGTGCCATCAATAGCGGAACGGGGCCGTACAATGAGCAGTTCTTC. Translating it yields CAINSGTGPYNEQFF. The chain is built from TRBV10-3 and TRBJ2-1, with a tentative D call TRBD2 (6 bases). This CDR3 has 15 residues. V shed 7 bases and J shed 4 bases, with 17 bases lying between them. CDR1 and CDR2 (germline): ENHRY, SYGVKD.

This clonotype was counted many times. The chain is built from TRBV30 and TRBJ2-5; 7 bases are a match to TRBD1. Germline V lookup: CDR1 GTSNPN, CDR2 SVGIG (reference sequence). J lost 3 bases, V lost 8 bases, and 9 bases had no gene match. The CDR3 contains 13 residues. DNA of the CDR3: TGTGCCATATATACAGGGGTAGAAGAGACCCAGTACTTC. Translating it yields CAIYTGVEETQYF.

This clonotype was counted ten times or more. As DNA, the CDR3 is TGTGCCAGCAGCTTGGCAGGGAAATCTGGGGCCAACGTCCTGACTTTC. This sequence encodes CASSLAGKSGANVLTF. V is TRBV7-9 and J is TRBJ2-6; TRBD1 is a possible D gene (5 bases). V dropped 3 bases and J dropped 1 base, with 10 bases sitting between them. This CDR3 region has 16 residues. Germline CDR1 is SEHNR and CDR2 is FQNEAQ (reference sequence).

The table lists this clonotype with a few counts. The chain combines TRBV4-2 with TRBJ2-5; the match to TRBD2 covers 9 bases. The CDR3 covers 16 residues. V trimming: 5 bases; J trimming: 5 bases; junction bases outside the gene matches: 12. Germline-derived CDR1 and CDR2 are LGHNA and YNFKEQ. The CDR3 loop is CASSTTGGGAGETQYF. The CDR3 nucleotides read TGTGCCAGCAGCACTACTGGCGGGGGGGCGGGGGAGACCCAGTACTTC.

Ten or more counts support this clonotype. This chain's CDR3 is CASSPQGPSTDTQYF. DNA of the CDR3: TGTGCCAGCAGCCCGCAGGGCCCCAGCACAGATACGCAGTATTTT. This chain uses TRBV11-3 with TRBJ2-3; possibly TRBD1 for D (5 bases). The CDR3 has 15 amino acids. V dropped 5 bases and J dropped 0 bases, with 12 bases sitting between them. CDR1 is SGHNT and CDR2 is YENEEA in the germline V gene.

At least ten counts were recorded for this clonotype. The chain carries TRBV5-6 and TRBJ2-3; TRBD2 aligns across 9 bases. The CDR3 has 18 residues. Looked up from germline, CDR1 is SGHDT and CDR2 is YYEEEE. The trim removed 2 bases at V and 1 base at J, leaving 11 bases unmatched. For the CDR3, the DNA is TGTGCCAGCAGCTTTTTTGCGGGGGGGCTTTTCGGCACAGATACGCAGTATTTT. Encoded protein: CASSFFAGGLFGTDTQYF. The whole variable domain, remainder taken from reference TRBV5-6 and TRBJ2-3, is DAGVTQSPTHLIKTRGQQVTLRCSPKSGHDTVSWYQQALGQGPQFIFQYYEEEERQRGNFPDRFSGHQFPNYSSELNVNALLLGDSALYLCASSFFAGGLFGTDTQYFGPGTRLTVL.

This clonotype showed up many times. The V gene is TRBV6-1, the J gene TRBJ1-2; 11 bases are a match to TRBD1. V lost 5 bases to trimming and J lost 3 bases; unmatched junction nucleotides: 5. The germline CDR1 and CDR2 sequences are MNHNS and SASEGT. The CDR3 consists of 15 residues. CDR3 bases: TGTGCCAGCAGTTCTCCGGGACAGGGGGACTATGGCTACACCTTC. It yields the protein CASSSPGQGDYGYTF.

This clonotype appeared a few times. The gene calls are TRBV9 and TRBJ2-3; no reliable D call. Per the germline V gene, CDR1 is SGDLS and CDR2 is YYNGEE. V dropped 5 bases and J dropped 8 bases, with 15 bases sitting between them. CDR3 length: 13 amino acids. The CDR3 sequence: CASSDGPFGTQYF. CDR3 DNA: TGTGCCAGCAGTGACGGGCCCTTCGGTACGCAGTATTTT.

This clonotype turned up a few times. V and J are TRBV20-1 and TRBJ2-3; D is undetermined. V lost 3 bases to trimming and J lost 1 base, with 14 bases between them. CDR3 size: 15 residues. The germline V gene has CDR1 DFQATT and CDR2 SNEGSKA (reference sequence). Here the CDR3 DNA reads TGCAGTGCTAGTCGGTCAACCGGACGCACAGATACGCAGTATTTT. Protein sequence: CSASRSTGRTDTQYF.

This clonotype was detected many times. The rearrangement uses TRBV9 and TRBJ2-7; D possibly matches TRBD1 or TRBD2 (7 bases each). The length of the CDR3 is 15 residues. Germline V CDR1 and CDR2: SGDLS, YYNGEE. V gave up 0 bases and J gave up 6 bases, with 16 bases separating them. The CDR3 region is CASSVDTGEGREQYF. CDR3 nucleotides: TGTGCCAGCAGCGTAGACACAGGGGAGGGACGCGAGCAGTACTTC.

In this sample, this clonotype turned up a few times. This chain links TRBV13 with TRBJ2-7; the D gene is possibly TRBD1 (6 bases). The CDR3 has 15 amino acids. Trimming cost V 0 bases and J 2 bases, with 11 bases left between them. In germline, CDR1 is PRHDT, CDR2 FYEKMQ (reference sequence). CDR3 in DNA: TGTGCCAGCAGCTTAGGTCAGGGGTTCCCCTACGAGCAGTACTTC. This translates into CASSLGQGFPYEQYF.

The V gene is TRBV19, the J gene TRBJ1-1, with D maybe TRBD1 (6 bases). Germline values: CDR1 LNHDA, CDR2 SQIVND (reference sequence). CDR3 length equals 12 residues. The chain's CDR3 is CGGGRLNTEAFF. The CDR3 nucleotides read TGTGGGGGGGGGCGCTTGAACACTGAAGCTTTCTTT. Full variable domain (missing parts from reference TRBV19 and TRBJ1-1): DGGITQSPKYLFRKEGQNVTLSCEQNLNHDAMYWYRQDPGQGLRLIYYSQIVNDFQKGDIAEGYSVSREKKESFPLTVTSAQKNPTAFYLCGGGRLNTEAFFGQGTRLTVV.

This clonotype was counted many times. The chain recombines TRBV18 with TRBJ2-3; no firm D call. Per the germline V gene, CDR1 is KGHSH and CDR2 is LQKENI. Trimming stripped 3 bases from V and 0 bases from J, with 10 bases between. The CDR3 sequence is 15 residues long. This CDR3 reads CASSPLGSSTDTQYF. In DNA form, the CDR3 reads TGTGCCAGCTCACCGCTGGGTTCTAGCACAGATACGCAGTATTTT.

This clonotype has only a few counts. This chain links TRBV29-1 with TRBJ2-1; D is undetermined. CDR3 length: 14 residues. Per the germline V gene, CDR1 is SQVTM and CDR2 is ANQGSEA. The V and J ends lost 3 bases and 9 bases respectively, with 18 bases between them. As DNA, the CDR3 is TGCAGCGTTGAGTTGGCTAGGGTAGTTAGTGAGCAGTTCTTC. Translating gives CSVELARVVSEQFF.

In this sample, this clonotype turned up a few times. The rearrangement uses TRBV9 and TRBJ2-3, with TRBD2 identical over 7 bases. The V segment lost 0 bases and the J segment 5 bases; nucleotides outside the gene matches: 6. The CDR3 has 15 residues. The V gene's germline CDR1 is SGDLS and CDR2 YYNGEE. The CDR3 loop is CASSVGGRAGDTQYF. The CDR3 DNA is TGTGCCAGCAGCGTAGGAGGGAGGGCCGGAGATACGCAGTATTTT.

The rearrangement joins TRBV30 to TRBJ2-7; the match to TRBD2 covers 8 bases. The CDR3 is 20 amino acids. Per the germline V gene, CDR1 is GTSNPN and CDR2 is SVGIG (reference sequence). V trimming: 1 base; J trimming: 5 bases; junction bases outside the gene matches: 25. In DNA, the CDR3 is TGTGCCTGGAGTGCTACCGGGATAGCGGGACCACCATTTTTTGGCCACGAGCAGTACTTC. Translated, it gives CAWSATGIAGPPFFGHEQYF.

This chain links TRBV30 with TRBJ2-3, with 7 bases aligning to TRBD1. Germline V gene data show CDR1 as GTSNPN and CDR2 as SVGIG (reference sequence). J lost 0 bases, V lost 8 bases, and 5 bases had no gene match. This CDR3 has 13 amino acids. The CDR3 loop is CAGRGTSTDTQYF. CDR3 coding DNA: TGTGCCGGCAGGGGGACGAGCACAGATACGCAGTATTTT.

This clonotype was observed at least ten times. The chain has TRBV28 and TRBJ2-5, with 8 bases that match TRBD1. J gave up 4 bases and V 2 bases, and 3 bases lay outside the gene matches. The CDR3 extends over 14 amino acids. Germline lookup yields CDR1 MDHEN and CDR2 SYDVKM. The CDR3 sequence: CASSLRTGIETQYF. As DNA, the CDR3 is TGTGCCAGCAGTTTAAGGACAGGGATAGAGACCCAGTACTTC.

V and J are TRBV11-2 and TRBJ1-5, with D perhaps matching TRBD1 (6 bases). V lost 5 bases to trimming and J lost 2 bases, with 10 bases between them. Germline values: CDR1 SGHAT, CDR2 FQNNGV. The CDR3 extends over 14 amino acids. The CDR3 DNA reads as TGTGCCAGCAGCGGCAGGGGAGGCAATCAGCCCCAGCATTTT. Protein product: CASSGRGGNQPQHF.

A few counts support this clonotype. The chain combines TRBV4-1 with TRBJ2-1; possibly TRBD2 for D (6 bases). Germline values: CDR1 MGHRA, CDR2 YSYEKL. This CDR3 has 13 residues. Trimming stripped 1 base from V and 8 bases from J, with 9 bases between. The CDR3 nucleotides read TGCGCCAGCAGCCAAGTACTAGCCGATGAGCAGTTCTTC. Amino acids: CASSQVLADEQFF.

This clonotype was detected only a few times. V and J are TRBV12-3 or TRBV12-4 and TRBJ1-1; 11 bases align to TRBD1. V trimming: 3 bases; J trimming: 11 bases; junction bases outside the gene matches: 8. The CDR3 runs to 14 residues. DNA of the CDR3: TGTGCCAGCAGTTTGACCGGGACAGGGGGTGTTGCTTTCTTT. This encodes CASSLTGTGGVAFF.